The 10 T cell receptor beta chains below come from one sample, sequenced in a study of PD-L1 blockade in urothelial cancer. Data came from immunoSEQ multiplex PCR; TCRdb stores just in-frame clones and leaves some out. The table lists tens of thousands of clones, 86% of them singletons. Time point: pretreatment peripheral blood. The specimen comprised PBMCs, sampled around atezolizumab (anti-PD-L1) treatment. These receptors were obtained from a man in his 60s with urothelial cancer.

The chain uses TRBV2 and TRBJ2-7; 8 positions match TRBD1. This CDR3 spans 13 amino acids. CDR1 is SNHLY and CDR2 is FYNNEI in the germline V gene. V lost 5 bases and J lost 2; bases outside the gene matches: 2. DNA of the CDR3: TGTGCCAGCAGTTCGACAGGGGCCTACGAGCAGTACTTC. Its translation: CASSSTGAYEQYF.

This chain connects TRBV5-8 to TRBJ2-5, with 9 bases aligning to TRBD2. Unmatched junction bases numbered 7, after V lost 4 bases and J lost 0 bases. The CDR3 runs to 16 residues. Per germline, CDR1 SGHTS and CDR2 YDEGEE. The CDR3 sequence: CASSLGGRGDQETQYF. CDR3 nucleotides: TGTGCCAGCAGCCTGGGCGGGAGGGGGGACCAAGAGACCCAGTACTTC.

About this clone: Distinct nucleotide sequences in the sample also encode this CDR3. The chain is built from TRBV7-9 and TRBJ1-6, with 8 nucleotides matching TRBD1. CDR1 SEHNR and CDR2 FQNEAQ come from the germline V gene (reference sequence). The V and J ends lost 4 bases and 3 bases, in that order; junction bases with no gene match: 5. This CDR3 spans 16 amino acids. The CDR3: CASSSGQGFYNSPLHF. DNA of the CDR3: TGTGCCAGCAGCTCAGGACAGGGATTCTATAATTCACCCCTCCACTTT.

In this sample, this clone turned up a few times. The chain is built from TRBV10-2 and TRBJ1-1; 9 positions agree with TRBD1. This CDR3 comprises 14 residues. After removal of 6 bases from V and 4 bases from J, the junction contained 6 bases not matched to a gene. Germline CDR1 and CDR2: WSHSY and SAAADI. The CDR3 loop is CASRTQGASTEAFF. The CDR3, as DNA: TGCGCCAGCAGGACACAGGGGGCTAGCACTGAAGCTTTCTTT.

The chain recombines TRBV6-6 with TRBJ2-5; the match to TRBD1 covers 8 bases. Germline lookup yields CDR1 MNHNY and CDR2 SVGAGI (reference sequence). The ends lost 8 bases at V and 4 bases at J; junction bases unmatched: 6. This CDR3 comprises 13 residues. The CDR3 reads CASLITGGETQYF. DNA of the CDR3: TGTGCCAGCCTTATTACAGGGGGAGAGACCCAGTACTTC.

The V call is TRBV30, the J call TRBJ1-2; 12 bases fit TRBD1. The CDR3 has 13 amino acids. The V gene's germline CDR1 is GTSNPN and CDR2 SVGIG (reference sequence). Here the CDR3 reads CAWDRGLNYGYTF. CDR3 sequence (DNA): TGTGCGTGGGACAGGGGGCTGAACTATGGCTACACCTTC.

The CDR3 loop is CASSFSGGLRADTQYF. The CDR3 DNA reads as TGCGCCAGCAGCTTCTCCGGGGGGCTTCGGGCGGATACGCAGTATTTT. The chain employs TRBV5-1 and TRBJ2-3; possible D gene TRBD2, 7 bases. CDR1 is SGHRS and CDR2 is YFSETQ in the germline V gene. The ends were cut back, 2 bases at V and 6 bases at J, with 19 bases in the middle. This CDR3 has 16 residues.

The count of this clone is one. The J gene is TRBJ2-7, the V gene TRBV11-3; 7 bases are a match to TRBD1. Germline lookup yields CDR1 SGHNT and CDR2 YENEEA. The CDR3 loop spans 16 amino acids. Trimming cost V 5 bases and J 1 base; bases outside gene matches: 11. For the CDR3, the DNA is TGTGCCAGCAGCCTGAACAGGGGCTTAAGGTCCTACGAGCAGTACTTC. Residues: CASSLNRGLRSYEQYF.

In DNA, the CDR3 is TGTGCCAGCAGTTACTCGATAACAGAAGAGACCCAGTACTTC. It translates to CASSYSITEETQYF. The chain combines TRBV6-5 with TRBJ2-5; D is undetermined. Trimming cost V 0 bases and J 3 bases, with 8 bases left between them. This CDR3 has 14 amino acids. Germline V CDR1 and CDR2: MNHEY, SVGAGI.

The rearrangement uses TRBV6-1 and TRBJ1-3, with no clear D. Germline assignment: CDR1 MNHNS and CDR2 SASEGT. The CDR3 covers 14 residues. V was shortened by 5 bases and J by 0 bases, with 8 bases between the two germline ends. The CDR3 protein is CASSSGFSGNTIYF. The CDR3 DNA reads as TGTGCCAGCAGTTCTGGCTTCTCTGGAAACACCATATATTTT.